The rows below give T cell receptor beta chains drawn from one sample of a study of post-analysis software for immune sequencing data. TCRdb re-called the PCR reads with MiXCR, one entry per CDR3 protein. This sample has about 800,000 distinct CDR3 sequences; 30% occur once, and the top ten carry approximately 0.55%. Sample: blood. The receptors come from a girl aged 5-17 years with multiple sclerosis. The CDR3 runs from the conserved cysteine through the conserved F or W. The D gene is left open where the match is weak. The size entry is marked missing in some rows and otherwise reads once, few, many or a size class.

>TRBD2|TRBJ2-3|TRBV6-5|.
CASSYSKRGGSSTDTQYF
TGTGCCAGCAGTTACTCGAAGCGGGGGGGCTCTAGCACAGATACGCAGTATTTT
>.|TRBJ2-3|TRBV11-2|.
CASSFTETGLDTQYF
TGTGCCAGCAGCTTCACCGAGACAGGTTTAGATACGCAGTATTTT
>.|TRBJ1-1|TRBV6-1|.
CASCVSRSDGEAFF
TGTGCCAGCTGCGTAAGTCGCAGTGACGGAGAAGCTTTCTTT
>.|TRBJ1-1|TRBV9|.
CASSPPSQGTANTEAFF
TGTGCCAGCAGCCCACCCTCCCAGGGAACTGCGAACACTGAAGCTTTCTTT
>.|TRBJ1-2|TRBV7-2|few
CASSPPSSQYGYTF
TGTGCCAGCAGCCCGCCGAGTAGTCAATATGGCTACACCTTC
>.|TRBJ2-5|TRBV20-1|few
CSYQTQETQYF
TGCAGCTACCAAACCCAAGAGACCCAGTACTTC
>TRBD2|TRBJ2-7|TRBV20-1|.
CSAKGGGSGRYEQYF
TGCAGTGCTAAGGGGGGAGGTAGCGGGAGGTACGAGCAGTACTTC
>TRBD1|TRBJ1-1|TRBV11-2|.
CASSSRGDGTEAFF
TGTGCCAGCAGCTCCAGGGGGGATGGTACTGAAGCTTTCTTT
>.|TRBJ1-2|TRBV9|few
CASSVDDRLNYGYTF
TGTGCCAGCAGCGTAGATGACAGACTAAACTATGGCTACACCTTC
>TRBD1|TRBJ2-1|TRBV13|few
CASGTGGYNEQFF
TGTGCCAGCGGGACAGGGGGCTACAATGAGCAGTTCTTC
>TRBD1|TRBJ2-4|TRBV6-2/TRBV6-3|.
CASSYSTGGKNIQYF
TGTGCCAGCAGTTACTCGACAGGGGGAAAAAACATTCAGTACTTC
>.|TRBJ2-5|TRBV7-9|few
CASSLASYQETQYF
TGTGCCAGCAGCTTAGCGTCCTACCAAGAGACCCAGTACTTC
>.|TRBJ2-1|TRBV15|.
CATSRVTPGWRSYNEQFF
TGTGCCACCAGCAGAGTGACGCCGGGGTGGAGGTCCTACAATGAGCAGTTCTTC
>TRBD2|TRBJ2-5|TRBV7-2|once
CASSRRGRGVETQYF
TGTGCCAGCAGCCGCCGAGGGAGGGGAGTAGAGACCCAGTACTTC
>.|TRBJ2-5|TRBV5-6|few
CASSPGLWETQYF
TGTGCCAGCAGCCCAGGGTTATGGGAGACCCAGTACTTC
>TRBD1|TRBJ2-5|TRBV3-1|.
CASRDTGGKTQYF
TGTGCCAGCAGGGATACAGGGGGAAAGACCCAGTACTTC
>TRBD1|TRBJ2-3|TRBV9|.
CASSVRQGADTQYF
TGTGCCAGCAGCGTACGGCAGGGGGCAGATACGCAGTATTTT